The sequence of this TCR beta chain was determined in a study of graft-versus-host responses after intestinal transplantation. Across the whole study: Recipients were given multivisceral, liver-intestinal, or isolated intestinal transplants. All recipients got anti-thymocyte globulin induction, then tacrolimus and steroids for about 3 years.

General study results and limits: Researchers found GvH clones in recipient marrow, and some showed up first in ileum or blood. Early after transplant, HvG declines were associated with peak levels of circulating GvH clones.

Only in-frame clones appear in the TCRdb table, and some are missing; sequencing was by immunoSEQ multiplex PCR. Of about 10,000 clones in the sample, 90% to 95% are singletons; the top ten hold about a sixth. This clone has just one count. Its antigen is currently unknown. Germline V CDR1 and CDR2: ENHRY, SYGVKD. Trimming left V 0 bases short and J 10 bases short, with 19 bases between. The CDR3 runs 17 residues. The chain is built from TRBV10-3 and TRBJ1-6; TRBD1 might be the D (6 bases). The specimen comprised bone marrow, sampled around 75 weeks after intestinal transplantation. The clonotype comes from a human patient who received an intestinal transplant, so some T cells may come from the graft donor. CDR3 loop: CAISESFWVDRGSPLHF. The CDR3 DNA follows: TGTGCCATCAGTGAGTCCTTTTGGGTGGACAGAGGGTCACCCCTCCACTTT.